The present TCR beta chain was sequenced within a study of blood T cells in healthy people across ages. Study findings and constraints: Strongly correlated with naive T cell percentage was TCR beta diversity.

Primed by a sample-barcoded 5' primer and a J-beta primer mix, a second PCR proceeded for 7 to 11 cycles. TCRdb processed the 5' RACE reads anew with MiXCR; each CDR3 protein has one entry. This sample has 1.5 million to 2 million distinct CDR3 sequences, with roughly 50% found just once. Trimming shortened V by 0 bases and J by 6 bases, and 11 bases separated the two germline ends. CDR1 and CDR2 (germline): SGDLS, YYNGEE. This CDR3 has 14 residues. Notes on this clonotype: Antigen: not known.

This clonotype was sampled from a woman aged 40 to 50 in good health. Material: blood. The chain joins TRBV9 to TRBJ2-3, with D unclear. The CDR3 DNA reads as TGTGCCAGCAGCGTAGAGTTCCGCTCGGATACGCAGTATTTT. As protein: CASSVEFRSDTQYF.